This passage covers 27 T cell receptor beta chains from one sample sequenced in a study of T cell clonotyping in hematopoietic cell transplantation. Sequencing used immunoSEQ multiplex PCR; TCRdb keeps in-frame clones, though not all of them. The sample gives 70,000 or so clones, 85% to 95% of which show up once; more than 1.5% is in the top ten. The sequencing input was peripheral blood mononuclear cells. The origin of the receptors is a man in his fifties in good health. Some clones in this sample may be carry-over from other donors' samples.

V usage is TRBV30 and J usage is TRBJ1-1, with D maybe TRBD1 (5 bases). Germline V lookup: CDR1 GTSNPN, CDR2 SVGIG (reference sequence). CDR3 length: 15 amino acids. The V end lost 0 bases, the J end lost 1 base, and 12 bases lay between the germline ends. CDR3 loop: CAWSVWGKTNTEAFF. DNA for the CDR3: TGTGCCTGGAGTGTTTGGGGGAAGACGAACACTGAAGCTTTCTTT.

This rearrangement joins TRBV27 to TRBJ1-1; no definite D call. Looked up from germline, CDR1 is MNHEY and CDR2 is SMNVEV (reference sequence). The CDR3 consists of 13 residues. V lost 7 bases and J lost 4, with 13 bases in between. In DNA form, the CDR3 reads TGTGCCAGCACCCGGGAAGAGGGCACTGAAGCTTTCTTT. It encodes CASTREEGTEAFF.

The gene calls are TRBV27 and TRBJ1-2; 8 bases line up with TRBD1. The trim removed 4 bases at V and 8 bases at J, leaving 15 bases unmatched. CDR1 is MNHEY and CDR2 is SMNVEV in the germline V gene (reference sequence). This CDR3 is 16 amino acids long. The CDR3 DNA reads TGTGCCAGCAGTTCCGGAACAGGGGGACGGACTGGCGGCTACACCTTC. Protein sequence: CASSSGTGGRTGGYTF.

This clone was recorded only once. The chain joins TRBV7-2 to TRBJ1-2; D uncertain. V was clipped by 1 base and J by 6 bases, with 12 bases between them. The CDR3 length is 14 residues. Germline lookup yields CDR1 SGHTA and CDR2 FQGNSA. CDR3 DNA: TGTGCCAGCAGCTTAGGTCAGGAGGTGGATGGCTACACCTTC. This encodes CASSLGQEVDGYTF. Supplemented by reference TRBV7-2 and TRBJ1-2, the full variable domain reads GAGVSQSPSNKVTEKGKDVELRCDPISGHTALYWYRQSLGQGLEFLIYFQGNSAPDKSGLPSDRFSAERTGGSVSTLTIQRTQQEDSAVYLCASSLGQEVDGYTFGSGTRLTVV.

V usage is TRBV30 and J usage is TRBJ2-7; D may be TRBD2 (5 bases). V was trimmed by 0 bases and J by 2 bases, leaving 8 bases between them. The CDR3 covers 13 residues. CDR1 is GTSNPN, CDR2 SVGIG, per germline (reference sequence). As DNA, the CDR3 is TGTGCCTGGAGTGTAGGAGGCACCTACGAGCAGTACTTC. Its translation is CAWSVGGTYEQYF.

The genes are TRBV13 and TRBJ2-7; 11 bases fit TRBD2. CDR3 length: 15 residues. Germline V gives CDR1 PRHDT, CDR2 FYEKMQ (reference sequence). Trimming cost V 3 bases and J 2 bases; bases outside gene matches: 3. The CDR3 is CASSFLTSGAYEQYF. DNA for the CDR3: TGTGCCAGCAGCTTCTTGACTAGCGGGGCCTACGAGCAGTACTTC.

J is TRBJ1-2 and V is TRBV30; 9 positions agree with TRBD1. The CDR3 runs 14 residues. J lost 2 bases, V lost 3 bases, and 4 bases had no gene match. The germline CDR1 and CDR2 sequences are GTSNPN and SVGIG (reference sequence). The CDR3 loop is CAWRPGTGNYGYTF. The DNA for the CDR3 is TGTGCCTGGAGGCCCGGGACAGGGAACTATGGCTACACCTTC. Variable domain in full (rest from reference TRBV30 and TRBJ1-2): SQTIHQWPATLVQPVGSPLSLECTVEGTSNPNLYWYRQAAGRGLQLLFYSVGIGQISSEVPQNLSASRPQDRQFILSSKKLLLSDSGFYLCAWRPGTGNYGYTFGSGTRLTVV.

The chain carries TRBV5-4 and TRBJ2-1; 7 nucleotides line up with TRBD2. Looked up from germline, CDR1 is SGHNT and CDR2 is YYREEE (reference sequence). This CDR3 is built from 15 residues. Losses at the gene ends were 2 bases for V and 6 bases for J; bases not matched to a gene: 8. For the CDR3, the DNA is TGTGCCAGCAGCTTACTAGGAGGGGAGGGCAATGAGCAGTTCTTC. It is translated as CASSLLGGEGNEQFF.

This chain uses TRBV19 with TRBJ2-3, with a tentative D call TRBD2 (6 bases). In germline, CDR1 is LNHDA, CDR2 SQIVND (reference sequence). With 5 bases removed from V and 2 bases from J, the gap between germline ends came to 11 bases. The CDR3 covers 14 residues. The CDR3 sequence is CASSAGQFTDTQYF. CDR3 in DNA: TGTGCCAGTAGTGCGGGGCAGTTCACAGATACGCAGTATTTT. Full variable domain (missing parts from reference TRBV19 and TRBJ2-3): DGGITQSPKYLFRKEGQNVTLSCEQNLNHDAMYWYRQDPGQGLRLIYYSQIVNDFQKGDIAEGYSVSREKKESFPLTVTSAQKNPTAFYLCASSAGQFTDTQYFGPGTRLTVL.

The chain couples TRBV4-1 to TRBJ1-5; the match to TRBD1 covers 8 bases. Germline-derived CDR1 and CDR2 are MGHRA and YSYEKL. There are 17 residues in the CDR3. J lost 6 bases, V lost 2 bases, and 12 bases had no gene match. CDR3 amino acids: CASSQWADRGGGQPQHF. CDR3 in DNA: TGCGCCAGCAGCCAATGGGCCGACAGGGGAGGCGGTCAGCCCCAGCATTTT.

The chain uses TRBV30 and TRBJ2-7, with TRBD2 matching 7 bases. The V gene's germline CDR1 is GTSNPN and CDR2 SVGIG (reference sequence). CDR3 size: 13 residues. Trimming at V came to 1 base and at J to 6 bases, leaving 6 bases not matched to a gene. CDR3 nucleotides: TGTGCCTGGAGTGGGGGAGGGCCGGGCGAGCAGTACTTC. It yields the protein CAWSGGGPGEQYF.

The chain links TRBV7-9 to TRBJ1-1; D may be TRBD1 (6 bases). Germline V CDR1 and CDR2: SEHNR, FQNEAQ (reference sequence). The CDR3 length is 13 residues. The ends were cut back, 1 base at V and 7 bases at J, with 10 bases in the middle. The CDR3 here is CASSLDAGDEAFF. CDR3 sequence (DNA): TGTGCCAGCAGCTTAGATGCAGGGGATGAAGCTTTCTTT.

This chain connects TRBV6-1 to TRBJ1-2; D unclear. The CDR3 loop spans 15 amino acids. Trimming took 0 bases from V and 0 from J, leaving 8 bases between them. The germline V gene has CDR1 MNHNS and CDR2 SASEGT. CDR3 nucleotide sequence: TGTGCCAGCAGTGAAGCGTTGTTAGCTAACTATGGCTACACCTTC. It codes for CASSEALLANYGYTF.

CDR3 coding DNA: TGTGCCAGCAGGGGAGGCACAGGGGGCTTTTATGGCTACACCTTC. Translating gives CASRGGTGGFYGYTF. The V and J genes are TRBV6-1 and TRBJ1-2, with 9 positions matching TRBD1. V trimming: 6 bases; J trimming: 5 bases; junction bases outside the gene matches: 10. The V gene's germline CDR1 is MNHNS and CDR2 SASEGT. The length of the CDR3 is 15 residues.

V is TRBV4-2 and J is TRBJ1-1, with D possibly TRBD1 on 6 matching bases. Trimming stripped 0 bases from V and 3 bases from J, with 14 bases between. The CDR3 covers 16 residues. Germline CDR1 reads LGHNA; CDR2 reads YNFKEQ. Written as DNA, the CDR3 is TGTGCCAGCAGCCAAGAGTACAGAAGGGGGGACACTGAAGCTTTCTTT. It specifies CASSQEYRRGDTEAFF.

The CDR3 DNA is TGTGCCAGCAGTGGGCTGTCAGGAGAACCGGATACGCAGTATTTT. Protein: CASSGLSGEPDTQYF. The chain links TRBV2 to TRBJ2-3; D unclear. V dropped 4 bases and J dropped 6 bases, with 17 bases sitting between them. Germline V gene lookup returns CDR1 SNHLY and CDR2 FYNNEI. The CDR3 runs to 15 residues.

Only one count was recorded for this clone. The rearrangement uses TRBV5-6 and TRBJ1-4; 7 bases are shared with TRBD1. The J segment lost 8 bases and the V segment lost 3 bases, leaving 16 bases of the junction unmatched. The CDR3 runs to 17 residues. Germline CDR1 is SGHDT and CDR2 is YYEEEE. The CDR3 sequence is CASSWRYQGVEREKLFF. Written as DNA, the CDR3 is TGTGCCAGCAGCTGGAGGTACCAGGGGGTGGAGCGAGAAAAACTGTTTTTT.

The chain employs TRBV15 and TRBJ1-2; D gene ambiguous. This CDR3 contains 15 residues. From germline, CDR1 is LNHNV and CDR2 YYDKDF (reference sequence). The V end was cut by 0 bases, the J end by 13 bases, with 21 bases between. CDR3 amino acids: CATSRDYDDIRLSTF. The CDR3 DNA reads TGTGCCACCAGCAGAGATTATGACGATATCCGATTAAGCACCTTC.

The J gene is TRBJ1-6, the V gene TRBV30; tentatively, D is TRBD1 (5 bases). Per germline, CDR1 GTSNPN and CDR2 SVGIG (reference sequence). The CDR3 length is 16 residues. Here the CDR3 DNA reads TGTGCTTACCCGAAACTGGGACGGATCTATAATTCACCCCTCCACTTT. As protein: CAYPKLGRIYNSPLHF.

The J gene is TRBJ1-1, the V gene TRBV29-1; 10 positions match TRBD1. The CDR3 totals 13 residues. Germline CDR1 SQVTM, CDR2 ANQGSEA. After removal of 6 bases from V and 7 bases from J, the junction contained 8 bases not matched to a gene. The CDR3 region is CSVDPGQGIEAFF. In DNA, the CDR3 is TGCAGCGTAGACCCGGGACAGGGGATTGAAGCTTTCTTT.

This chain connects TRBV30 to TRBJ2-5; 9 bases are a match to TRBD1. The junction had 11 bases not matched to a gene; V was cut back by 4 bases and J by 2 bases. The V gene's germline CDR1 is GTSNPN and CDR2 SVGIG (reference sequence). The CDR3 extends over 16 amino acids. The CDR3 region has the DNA TGTGCCTGGACCCAGCACCGGGACAGGGATCAAGAGACCCAGTACTTC. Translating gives CAWTQHRDRDQETQYF.

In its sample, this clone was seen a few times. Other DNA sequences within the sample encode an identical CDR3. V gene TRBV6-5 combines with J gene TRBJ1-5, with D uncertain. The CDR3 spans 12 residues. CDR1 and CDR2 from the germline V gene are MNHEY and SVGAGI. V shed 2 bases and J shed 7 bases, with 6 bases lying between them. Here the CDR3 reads CASSYPGQPQHF. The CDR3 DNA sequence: TGTGCCAGCAGTTACCCAGGCCAGCCCCAGCATTTT.

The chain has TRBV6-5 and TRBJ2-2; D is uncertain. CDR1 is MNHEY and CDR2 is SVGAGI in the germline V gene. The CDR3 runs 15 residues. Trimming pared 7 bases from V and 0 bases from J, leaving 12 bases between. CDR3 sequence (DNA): TGTGCCAGCACGGGCGGAGTTGCGAACACCGGGGAGCTGTTTTTT. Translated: CASTGGVANTGELFF.

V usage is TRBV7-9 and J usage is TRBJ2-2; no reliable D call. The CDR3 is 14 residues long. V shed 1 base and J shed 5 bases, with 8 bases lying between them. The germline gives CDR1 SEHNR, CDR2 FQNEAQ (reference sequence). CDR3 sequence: CASSLVGNTGELFF. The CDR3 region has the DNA TGTGCCAGCAGCTTAGTGGGTAATACCGGGGAGCTGTTTTTT.

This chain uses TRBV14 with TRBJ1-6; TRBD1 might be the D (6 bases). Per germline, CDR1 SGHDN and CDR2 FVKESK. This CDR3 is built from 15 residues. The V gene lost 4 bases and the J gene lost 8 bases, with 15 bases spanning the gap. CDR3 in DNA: TGTGCCAGCAGCCGCGAATCGACAGGTTATTCACCCCTCCACTTT. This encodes CASSRESTGYSPLHF. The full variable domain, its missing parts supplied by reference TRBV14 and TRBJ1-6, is EAGVTQFPSHSVIEKGQTVTLRCDPISGHDNLYWYRRVMGKEIKFLLHFVKESKQDESGMPNNRFLAERTGGTYSTLKVQPAELEDSGVYFCASSRESTGYSPLHFGNGTRLTVT.

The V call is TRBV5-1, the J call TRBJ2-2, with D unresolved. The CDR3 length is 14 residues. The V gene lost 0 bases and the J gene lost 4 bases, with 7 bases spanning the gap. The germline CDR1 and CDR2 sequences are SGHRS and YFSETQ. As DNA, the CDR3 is TGCGCCAGCAGCTTGGCGGCTAGCACCGGGGAGCTGTTTTTT. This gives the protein CASSLAASTGELFF.

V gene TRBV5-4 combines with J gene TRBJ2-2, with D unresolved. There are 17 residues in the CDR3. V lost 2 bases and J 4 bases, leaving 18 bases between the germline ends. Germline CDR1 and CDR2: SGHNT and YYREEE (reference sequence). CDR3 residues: CASSFVPAFVSTGELFF. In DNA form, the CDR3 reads TGTGCCAGCAGCTTTGTTCCGGCGTTCGTCTCCACCGGGGAGCTGTTTTTT.